This TCR beta chain was sequenced during a study of blood T cell repertoires in COVID-19. This clone has a handful of counts. Libraries were prepared by immunoSEQ multiplex PCR; TCRdb keeps only in-frame clonotypes and omits some of them. Of some 270,000 clones in the sample, nearly 90% were seen once. Germline V gene data show CDR1 as SQVTM and CDR2 as ANQGSEA. This CDR3 contains 15 residues. The ends were cut back, 0 bases at V and 7 bases at J, with 19 bases in the middle. The source of this sequence is a woman in her fifties or sixties with COVID-19, enrolled during active disease. The specimen sequenced was peripheral blood. This chain uses TRBV29-1 with TRBJ2-7; weak D call: TRBD1 (5 bases). As DNA, the CDR3 is TGCAGCGTTGAAGAAGGAAGGGGATCGGCTAGGGAGCAGTACTTC. Translated, it gives CSVEEGRGSAREQYF.